This T cell receptor (beta chain) was retrieved from a study of T cells in Graves' hyperthyroidism and ophthalmopathy. The germline V and J ends were trimmed by 3 bases and 0 bases, with 6 bases remaining between them. The CDR3 loop spans 15 amino acids. Germline V gene sequence: CDR1 LNHDA, CDR2 SQIVND (reference sequence). This clonotype was recorded at least ten times. Each person with ophthalmopathy scored at least 3 on the Clinical Activity Score, reached NOSPECS grade 4 or higher, and had been ill under 3 months. It was RNA transcripts that yielded the amplified TCR beta CDR3 regions. First-round RT-PCR of the TCR CDR3 relied on the HTBI primer set. TCRdb re-called the multiplex PCR reads through MiXCR, storing one row per CDR3 protein. The data contain about 610,000 distinct CDR3 sequences, roughly 15% of them singletons.

This receptor was obtained from a woman between 40 and 55 years old with Graves' ophthalmopathy. The chain couples TRBV19 to TRBJ2-6, with D unclear. The sample was blood. The CDR3 loop is CASSMSYSGANVLTF. The CDR3 nucleotides are TGTGCCAGTAGTATGAGCTACTCTGGGGCCAACGTCCTGACTTTC. Looking up the rest from reference TRBV19 and TRBJ2-6 gives the full variable domain: DGGITQSPKYLFRKEGQNVTLSCEQNLNHDAMYWYRQDPGQGLRLIYYSQIVNDFQKGDIAEGYSVSREKKESFPLTVTSAQKNPTAFYLCASSMSYSGANVLTFGAGSRLTVL.